This TCR beta chain comes out of a study of blood T cell repertoires in COVID-19. At the level of the study: Some COVID-19 samples were acute and others convalescent; all came from the United States, Italy and Spain. In each case, the material was cDNA or gDNA derived from T cells, B-cell-depleted T cells, or PBMCs.

Study processing details: The authors estimated nucleated cell counts from reference gene primer amplification. This table comes from immunoSEQ multiplex PCR, and its TCRdb copy is limited to in-frame clones, with some not included. V and J calls and clone size are copied from that table; D and trimming were computed from the DNA. The table has around 150,000 clones, about four fifths seen once; the top ten hold more than 3.5%. The TCR comes from a woman of 80 years or more with acute or convalescent COVID-19. What was sequenced was peripheral blood.

The CDR3 DNA follows: TGTGCCAGCAGCCCGGGACTAGCGAACACCGGGGAGCTGTTTTTT. Residues: CASSPGLANTGELFF. This sequence joins TRBV7-3 and TRBJ2-2; 8 bases are shared with TRBD2. This CDR3 region has 15 residues. CDR1 is SGHTA and CDR2 is FQGTGA in the germline V gene. The J segment lost 0 bases and the V segment lost 5 bases, leaving 2 bases of the junction unmatched.